This T cell receptor beta chain was sequenced for a study of shared clonotypes between healthy human individuals. The method was immunoSEQ multiplex PCR; TCRdb's version includes in-frame clones alone and lacks a portion of them. The sample lists over 2 million clones, around 95% occurring once. Trimming took 1 base from V and 1 from J, leaving 9 bases between them. Per the germline V gene, CDR1 is SGHTA and CDR2 is FQGNSA. This CDR3 is 15 amino acids long. The sequencing input was naive CD4+ T cells sorted from blood. Subset: CD45RA+ positively selected. This TCR came from a man aged 18 to 35 in good health. V usage is TRBV7-2 and J usage is TRBJ2-3, with D unclear. The CDR3 region is CASSLELLRTDTQYF. The CDR3 region has the DNA TGTGCCAGCAGCTTAGAGCTTCTCCGCACAGATACGCAGTATTTT.